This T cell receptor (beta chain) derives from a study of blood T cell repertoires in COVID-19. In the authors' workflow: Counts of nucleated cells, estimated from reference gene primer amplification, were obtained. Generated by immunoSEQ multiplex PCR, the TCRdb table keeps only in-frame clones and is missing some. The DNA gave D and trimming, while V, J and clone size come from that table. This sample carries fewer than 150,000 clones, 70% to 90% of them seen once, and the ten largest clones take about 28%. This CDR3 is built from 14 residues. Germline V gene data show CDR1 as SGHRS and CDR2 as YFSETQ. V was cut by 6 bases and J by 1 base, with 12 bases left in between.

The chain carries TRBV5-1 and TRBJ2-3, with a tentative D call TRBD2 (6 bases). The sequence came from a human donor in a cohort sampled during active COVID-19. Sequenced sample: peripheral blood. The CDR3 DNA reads TGCGCCAGCAAAGTCGGGGGAGGCACAGATACGCAGTATTTT. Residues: CASKVGGGTDTQYF.